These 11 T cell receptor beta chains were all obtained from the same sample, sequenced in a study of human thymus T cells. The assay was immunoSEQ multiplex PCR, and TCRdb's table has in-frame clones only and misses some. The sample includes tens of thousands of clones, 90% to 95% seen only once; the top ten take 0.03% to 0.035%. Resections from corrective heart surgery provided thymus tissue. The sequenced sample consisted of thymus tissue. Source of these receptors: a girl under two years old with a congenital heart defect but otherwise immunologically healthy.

The CDR3 is CASGERATGEGETQYF. As DNA, the CDR3 is TGTGCCAGTGGGGAACGGGCCACAGGGGAGGGAGAGACCCAGTACTTC. The V call is TRBV27, the J call TRBJ2-5; D tentatively fits TRBD1 or TRBD2 (7 bases each). The CDR3 extends over 16 amino acids. Trimming took 9 bases from V and 4 from J, leaving 24 bases between them. CDR1 and CDR2 (germline): MNHEY, SMNVEV (reference sequence).

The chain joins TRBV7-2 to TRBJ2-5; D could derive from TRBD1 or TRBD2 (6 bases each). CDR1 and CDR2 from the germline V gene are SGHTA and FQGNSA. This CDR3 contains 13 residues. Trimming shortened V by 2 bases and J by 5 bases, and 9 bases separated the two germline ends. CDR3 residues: CASSLRRGETQYF. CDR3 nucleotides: TGTGCCAGCAGCTTAAGGAGGGGGGAGACCCAGTACTTC.

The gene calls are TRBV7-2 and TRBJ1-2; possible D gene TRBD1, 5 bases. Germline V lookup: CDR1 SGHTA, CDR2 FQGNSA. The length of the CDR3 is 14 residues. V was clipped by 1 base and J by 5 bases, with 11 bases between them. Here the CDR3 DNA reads TGTGCCAGCAGCTTAGGGGACGGTTGGTATGGCTACACCTTC. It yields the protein CASSLGDGWYGYTF. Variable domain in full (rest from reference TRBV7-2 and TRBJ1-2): GAGVSQSPSNKVTEKGKDVELRCDPISGHTALYWYRQSLGQGLEFLIYFQGNSAPDKSGLPSDRFSAERTGGSVSTLTIQRTQQEDSAVYLCASSLGDGWYGYTFGSGTRLTVV.

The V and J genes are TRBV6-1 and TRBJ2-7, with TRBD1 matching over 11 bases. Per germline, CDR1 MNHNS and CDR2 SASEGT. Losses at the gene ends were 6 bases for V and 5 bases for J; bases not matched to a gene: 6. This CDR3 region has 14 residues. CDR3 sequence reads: CASRQGQGVHEQYF. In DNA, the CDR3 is TGTGCCAGCAGGCAGGGACAGGGGGTCCACGAGCAGTACTTC.

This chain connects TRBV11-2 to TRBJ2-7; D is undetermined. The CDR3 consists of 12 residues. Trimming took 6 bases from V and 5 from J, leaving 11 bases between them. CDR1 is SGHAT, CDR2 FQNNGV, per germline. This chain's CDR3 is CASRPGADEQYF. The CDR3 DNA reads TGTGCCAGCAGACCTGGAGCTGACGAGCAGTACTTC.

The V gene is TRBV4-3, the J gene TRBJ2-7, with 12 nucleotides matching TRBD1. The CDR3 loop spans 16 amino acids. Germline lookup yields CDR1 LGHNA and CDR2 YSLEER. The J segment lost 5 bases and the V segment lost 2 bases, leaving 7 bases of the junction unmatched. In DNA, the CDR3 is TGCGCCAGCAGCCAAACTCGGGACAGGGGGCCGGACGAGCAGTACTTC. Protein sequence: CASSQTRDRGPDEQYF.

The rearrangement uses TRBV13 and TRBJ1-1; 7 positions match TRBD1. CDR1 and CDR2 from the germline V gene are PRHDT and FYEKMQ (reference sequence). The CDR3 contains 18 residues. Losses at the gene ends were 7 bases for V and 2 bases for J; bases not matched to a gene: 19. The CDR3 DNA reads TGTGCCAGCACCCCTCCGGGGACAGTCCCCTGGGGTAACACTGAAGCTTTCTTT. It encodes CASTPPGTVPWGNTEAFF. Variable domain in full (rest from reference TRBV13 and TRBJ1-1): AAGVIQSPRHLIKEKRETATLKCYPIPRHDTVYWYQQGPGQDPQFLISFYEKMQSDKGSIPDRFSAQQFSDYHSELNMSSLELGDSALYFCASTPPGTVPWGNTEAFFGQGTRLTVV.

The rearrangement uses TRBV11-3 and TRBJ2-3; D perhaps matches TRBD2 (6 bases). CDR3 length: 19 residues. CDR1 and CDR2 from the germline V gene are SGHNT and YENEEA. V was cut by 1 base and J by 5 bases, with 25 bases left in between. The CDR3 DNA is TGTGCCAGCAGCTTAGGCCGAGCGGGCGGGGAGCGGGTCGGAGATACGCAGTATTTT. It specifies CASSLGRAGGERVGDTQYF.

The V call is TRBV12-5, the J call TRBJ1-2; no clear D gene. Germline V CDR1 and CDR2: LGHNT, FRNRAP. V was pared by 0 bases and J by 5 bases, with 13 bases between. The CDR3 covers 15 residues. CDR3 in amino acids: CASGLVGAGGYGYTF. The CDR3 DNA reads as TGTGCTAGTGGTTTGGTGGGCGCAGGAGGATATGGCTACACCTTC. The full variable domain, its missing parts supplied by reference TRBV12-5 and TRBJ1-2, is DARVTQTPRHKVTEMGQEVTMRCQPILGHNTVFWYRQTMMQGLELLAYFRNRAPLDDSGMPKDRFSAEMPDATLATLKIQPSEPRDSAVYFCASGLVGAGGYGYTFGSGTRLTVV.

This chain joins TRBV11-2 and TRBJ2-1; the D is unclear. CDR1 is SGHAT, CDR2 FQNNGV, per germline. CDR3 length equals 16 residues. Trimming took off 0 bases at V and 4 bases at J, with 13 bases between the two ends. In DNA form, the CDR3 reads TGTGCCAGCAGCTTAGATCCTAGACGCATGTACAATGAGCAGTTCTTC. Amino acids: CASSLDPRRMYNEQFF.

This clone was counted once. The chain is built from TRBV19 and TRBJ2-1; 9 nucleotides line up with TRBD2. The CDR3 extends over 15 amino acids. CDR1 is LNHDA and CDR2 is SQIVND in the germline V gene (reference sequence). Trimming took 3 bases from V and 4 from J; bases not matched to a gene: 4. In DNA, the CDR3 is TGTGCCAGTAGTATGGCTAGCGGGAATTACAATGAGCAGTTCTTC. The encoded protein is CASSMASGNYNEQFF.